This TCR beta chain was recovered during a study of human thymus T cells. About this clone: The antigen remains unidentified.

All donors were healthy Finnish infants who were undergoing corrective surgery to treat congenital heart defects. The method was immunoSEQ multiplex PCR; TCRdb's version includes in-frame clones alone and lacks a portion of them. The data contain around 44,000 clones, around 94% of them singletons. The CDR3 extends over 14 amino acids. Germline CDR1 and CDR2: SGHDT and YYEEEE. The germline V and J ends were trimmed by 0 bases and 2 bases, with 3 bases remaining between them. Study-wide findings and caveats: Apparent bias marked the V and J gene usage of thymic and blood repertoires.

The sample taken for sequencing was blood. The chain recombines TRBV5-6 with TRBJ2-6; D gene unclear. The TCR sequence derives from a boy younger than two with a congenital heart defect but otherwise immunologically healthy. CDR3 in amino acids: CASSLGTGANVLTF. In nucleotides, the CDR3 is TGTGCCAGCAGCTTGGGGACTGGGGCCAACGTCCTGACTTTC.